This T cell receptor beta chain was profiled in a study of regulatory T cells in long-lasting Graves disease. The time point is: persistent/refractory GD, antithyroid drugs over 5 years with positive TRAb. Scientists built the TCR library using RNA that was extracted from PBMCs. V gave up 6 bases and J gave up 7 bases; unmatched junction bases: 12. The CDR3 spans 15 residues. The germline V gene encodes CDR1 SGHAT and CDR2 FQNNGV. On this clonotype itself: Its antigen is currently unknown.

Sequencing libraries for TCR beta were prepared with iRepertoire HTBI primers and Arm-PCR of CDR3 regions. TCRdb reprocessed the multiplex PCR reads via MiXCR and lists one record per CDR3 protein. The data hold about 430,000 distinct CDR3 sequences, with 21% observed a single time. Study-wide results and caveats: Persistent disease was characterized by preferential usage of TRBV28, TRBJ1-2 and TRBJ2-5. Study of thyroid tissue was not done, with only peripheral blood studied.

Material: peripheral blood mononuclear cells (PBMCs), obtained when the disease was refractory, from a patient treated with antithyroid drugs. The receptor was derived from a female donor with Graves disease. V and J are TRBV11-2 and TRBJ2-1, with 7 bases matching TRBD2. The CDR3 spells CASRAIAGQENEQFF. CDR3 DNA sequence: TGTGCCAGCAGGGCCATAGCGGGTCAGGAAAATGAGCAGTTCTTC.